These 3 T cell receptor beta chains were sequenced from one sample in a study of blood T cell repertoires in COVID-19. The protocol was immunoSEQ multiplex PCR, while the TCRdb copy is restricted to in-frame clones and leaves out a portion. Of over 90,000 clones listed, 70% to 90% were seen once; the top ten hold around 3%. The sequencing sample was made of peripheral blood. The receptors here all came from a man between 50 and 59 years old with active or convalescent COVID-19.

CDR3 loop: CASRAGTSIYEQYF. CDR3 coding DNA: TGTGCCAGCAGAGCCGGGACTAGCATCTACGAGCAGTACTTC. The chain uses TRBV28 and TRBJ2-7; TRBD2 agrees at 9 bases. The CDR3 is 14 residues long. V shed 6 bases and J 3 bases; nucleotides not matched to a gene: 6. Germline V gene lookup returns CDR1 MDHEN and CDR2 SYDVKM.

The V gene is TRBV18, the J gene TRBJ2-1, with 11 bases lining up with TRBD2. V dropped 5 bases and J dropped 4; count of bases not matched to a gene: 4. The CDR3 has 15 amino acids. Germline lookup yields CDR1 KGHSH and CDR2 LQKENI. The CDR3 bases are TGTGCCAGCTCAATCACTAGCGGGGGTTACAATGAGCAGTTCTTC. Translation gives CASSITSGGYNEQFF.

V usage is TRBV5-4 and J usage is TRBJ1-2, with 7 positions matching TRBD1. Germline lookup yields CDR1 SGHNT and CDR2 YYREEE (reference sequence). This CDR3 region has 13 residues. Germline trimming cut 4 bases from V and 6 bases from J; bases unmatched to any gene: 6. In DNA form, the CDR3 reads TGTGCCAGCAGCACGACAGGGTCTAATGGCTACACCTTC. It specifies CASSTTGSNGYTF.